The T cell receptor (beta chain) under discussion was sequenced for a study of cytotoxic CD8 clonotypes in ibrutinib-treated CLL. The study, taken as a whole, reports: Clonality was higher at ibrutinib response and returned toward baseline at progression. Public clonotypes, rarely seen, contracted or held steady on treatment.

Deep sequencing aimed at 1 in 200,000 to 1 in 1 million T cells' resolution. Clones were read by immunoSEQ multiplex PCR, and TCRdb kept only the in-frame ones, dropping some. Among some 200,000 clones listed, 65% to 80% were seen once. A note on this clone: Its antigen is undetermined.

CDR3 size: 14 residues. V was clipped by 2 bases and J by 2 bases, with 12 bases between them. Germline V gene lookup returns CDR1 GTSNPN and CDR2 SVGIG (reference sequence). The sequence came from a human donor with chronic lymphocytic leukemia. The sample consisted of PBMCs, taken after 12 months of ibrutinib treatment. This rearrangement joins TRBV30 to TRBJ2-5; D is perhaps TRBD1 (5 bases). The CDR3 region has the DNA TGTGCCTGGAGTCTTAACAGGCGGCAAGAGACCCAGTACTTC. Its translation: CAWSLNRRQETQYF.